This T cell receptor beta chain derives from a study of regulatory T cells in long-lasting Graves disease. Findings of the study overall: Authors noted too few samples as a limitation. Shared public clonotypes totalled around 2,900 in persistent patients, compared with some 920 in new patients.

Comments on this clonotype: Its specificity is not known.

As for time point: persistent/refractory GD, antithyroid drugs over 5 years with positive TRAb. PBMC-extracted RNA yielded the TCR library. Diagnoses of Graves' disease were made by American Thyroid Association guidelines. Staff took around 9 milliliters of peripheral blood and put it into EDTA tubes. Germline V gene data show CDR1 as SQVTM and CDR2 as ANQGSEA. Losses at the gene ends were 4 bases for V and 3 bases for J; bases not matched to a gene: 3. The CDR3 runs 14 residues. For TCR beta, libraries came from iRepertoire HTBI primers and Arm-PCR of CDR3 regions. TCRdb reprocessed the multiplex PCR reads via MiXCR and lists one record per CDR3 protein. The sample contains under 500,000 distinct CDR3 sequences, around 21% of which appear only once.

The receptor was derived from a female donor with Graves disease. This sample comprised peripheral blood mononuclear cells (PBMCs), obtained when the disease was refractory, from a patient treated with antithyroid drugs. The genes are TRBV29-1 and TRBJ2-2; 9 bases are a match to TRBD2. CDR3 protein: CSVVAGDHTGELFF. The CDR3 bases are TGCAGCGTTGTAGCGGGAGACCACACCGGGGAGCTGTTTTTT.